The entry below describes one T cell receptor (beta chain). What it binds is not known. The data stem from a study of shared clonotypes between healthy human individuals. The study's findings and limits: Sample collection involved blood only; tissue repertoires are likely different. Larger estimated richness was generally recorded for naive subsets relative to memory subsets. Expectations were that clonotype sharing among donors would be affected by sequencing depth.

Under the authors' procedure: There were no quality scores in the junction-only immunoSEQ sequences, so filtering differed. Some clones are missing from TCRdb's copy, which holds only in-frame ones; the method was immunoSEQ multiplex PCR. V, J and clone size were drawn from that table, and D and trimming were deduced from the DNA. The sample contains around 2.3 million clones, about 94% of which appear only once. The junction had 8 bases not matched to a gene; V was cut back by 6 bases and J by 1 base. Germline V gene sequence: CDR1 SNHLY, CDR2 FYNNEI. The CDR3 consists of 15 residues. The sequence came from a man between 18 and 35 years old in good health. This chain connects TRBV2 to TRBJ1-1, with 7 bases fitting TRBD1. The specimen was naive CD4+ T cells sorted from blood. Indicated subset: CD45RA+ positively selected. CDR3 loop: CASSLQGIGNTEAFF. The CDR3 nucleotides read TGTGCCAGCAGCCTACAGGGGATTGGGAACACTGAAGCTTTCTTT. Full variable domain (missing parts from reference TRBV2 and TRBJ1-1): EPEVTQTPSHQVTQMGQEVILRCVPISNHLYFYWYRQILGQKVEFLVSFYNNEISEKSEIFDDQFSVERPDGSNFTLKIRSTKLEDSAMYFCASSLQGIGNTEAFFGQGTRLTVV.